These T cell receptor beta chains were read from a single sample in a study of cytomegalovirus exposure and HLA in healthy donors. The table came from immunoSEQ multiplex PCR; TCRdb's copy has only in-frame clones and leaves some out. This sample yields 60,000 to 70,000 clones, of which roughly 77% are seen a single time; 20% to 25% belongs to the top ten. Sequenced material: PBMCs. The source is a woman aged 40 to 50 in good health and CMV-seropositive. Both conserved end residues are trimmed from each CDR3. A D gene is named only where the DNA matches it firmly.

>TRBJ1-2|TRBV5-1|NA
ASSLGQALYGYT
>TRBJ1-2|TRBV7-8|NA
ASSLGSHGD
>TRBJ1-2|TRBV5-4|NA
ASSSGSRGGYT
>TRBJ1-1|TRBV6-5|TRBD1
ASSFQQGSKVEAF
>TRBJ2-3|TRBV18|TRBD1
ASSPPRTGAPDTQY
>TRBJ2-5|TRBV5-1|NA
ASSLTRGQETQY
>TRBJ1-1|TRBV10-3|TRBD1
AIRDISTGANTEAF
>TRBJ1-5|TRBV6-6|NA
ASGVGGSNQPQH
>TRBJ2-3|TRBV19|NA
ASSIGQGTDTQY
>TRBJ1-1|TRBV29-1|TRBD1
SGLDRGQKAF
>TRBJ1-1|TRBV7-2|NA
ASSFETVTEAF
>TRBJ2-7|TRBV5-1|TRBD1
ASSWGQGSSYEQY
>TRBJ2-2|TRBV7-9|NA
ASSQGGLTGELF
>TRBJ1-3|TRBV7-9|TRBD1
ASSSILGQGGYGNTIY
>TRBJ1-5|TRBV19|NA
ASSITEQHQH
>TRBJ1-1|TRBV19|NA
ATSGSGPKAF
>TRBJ2-2|TRBV19|TRBD1
ASSLTGAGELF
>TRBJ1-4|TRBV6-5|TRBD1
ASRQGAANEKLF
>TRBJ2-7|TRBV4-3|NA
ASSQVVGHLGEQY
>TRBJ2-7|TRBV5-8|NA
ASSYWTVYEQY